This TCR beta chain was observed in a study of cytomegalovirus exposure and HLA in healthy donors. Across the study: HLA-typed donors were the source of approximately 86 million unique TCRs held in an early data release.

Looked up from germline, CDR1 is LNHNV and CDR2 is YYDKDF (reference sequence). The V gene end was trimmed by 4 bases and the J gene end by 5 bases; junction bases not matched to a gene: 6. This CDR3 comprises 14 residues. Vbeta (60) and Jbeta (13) primers were used in the PCR. Using immunoSEQ multiplex PCR, the repertoire was profiled, and TCRdb retains in-frame clones only, with some absent. The sample has over 150,000 clones; approximately 80% are singletons. This clone has only a few counts. This sequence was found in a man aged 18 to 29 in good health and CMV-seronegative. The rearrangement joins TRBV15 to TRBJ2-5; 8 nucleotides line up with TRBD2. Sequencing was performed on PBMCs. The CDR3 DNA reads as TGTGCCACCAGCATCGTGGCGGGGGGTGAGACCCAGTACTTC. It encodes CATSIVAGGETQYF.